A selection of T cell receptor beta chains follows, all from one sample in a study of blood T cell repertoires in COVID-19. Data came from immunoSEQ multiplex PCR; TCRdb stores just in-frame clones and leaves some out. The table shows 130,000 or so clones, with approximately 89% occurring only once. The sample consisted of peripheral blood. The receptors stem from a man aged 55 to 70 with active or convalescent COVID-19. Both conserved end residues are part of each CDR3. Fields, in order: V gene, J gene, clone size, D gene, CDR3 protein, CDR3 DNA. The D gene is left open where the match is weak. Clone sizes are given selectively: once, few, many, or a class where the clone is expanded.

>TRBV5-1|TRBJ2-7|-|TRBD1
CASSFGTGEEQYF
TGCGCCAGCAGCTTCGGGACAGGCGAAGAGCAGTACTTC
>TRBV5-6|TRBJ2-2|-|TRBD2
CASSFPRREASNTGELFF
TGTGCCAGCAGCTTCCCCCGCCGGGAGGCTTCGAACACCGGGGAGCTGTTTTTT
>TRBV14|TRBJ2-5|once|TRBD1
CASSQDYGQGRQTQYF
TGTGCCAGCAGCCAAGATTACGGACAGGGGAGGCAGACCCAGTACTTC
>TRBV5-6|TRBJ1-2|-|-
CASTMRAYGYTF
TGTGCCAGCACCATGAGGGCGTATGGCTACACCTTC
>TRBV29-1|TRBJ2-7|-|-
CSVSDPSTTYEQYF
TGCAGCGTTTCCGACCCTTCGACAACCTACGAGCAGTACTTC
>TRBV7-8|TRBJ1-2|-|-
CASTSDRSNYGYTF
TGTGCCAGCACCTCTGACAGGTCTAACTATGGCTACACCTTC
>TRBV21-1|TRBJ2-7|-|-
CASSEGKAESYEQYF
TGTGCCAGCAGCGAAGGAAAGGCGGAGTCCTACGAGCAGTACTTC
>TRBV28|TRBJ1-1|-|-
CASSPSMGGSGTEAFF
TGTGCCAGCAGTCCCTCCATGGGGGGGTCGGGAACTGAAGCTTTCTTT
>TRBV5-1|TRBJ2-7|-|TRBD1
CASSFSLAGQGAREQYF
TGCGCCAGCAGCTTCTCCCTCGCCGGGCAGGGGGCTCGGGAGCAGTACTTC
>TRBV6-1|TRBJ1-1|once|-
CASSERRTNTEAFF
TGTGCCAGCAGTGAAAGGAGGACGAACACTGAAGCTTTCTTT
>TRBV27|TRBJ2-2|-|-
CASSLGLNTGELFF
TGTGCCAGCAGTTTAGGACTGAACACCGGGGAGCTGTTTTTT
>TRBV19|TRBJ2-1|-|TRBD2
CASSQARERAEQFF
TGTGCCAGTAGTCAGGCGCGGGAGCGGGCTGAGCAGTTCTTC
>TRBV4-1|TRBJ2-3|-|TRBD2
CASSQGRELAGGSTDTQYF
TGCGCCAGCAGCCAAGGGAGGGAACTAGCGGGAGGGTCCACAGATACGCAGTATTTT
>TRBV29-1|TRBJ2-1|-|-
CSVRVSGTYNEQFF
TGCAGCGTTCGGGTTAGCGGTACTTACAATGAGCAGTTCTTC
>TRBV30|TRBJ1-5|-|-
CAWSVQGLNQPQHF
TGTGCCTGGAGTGTACAGGGCCTCAATCAGCCCCAGCATTTT
>TRBV7-8|TRBJ2-7|-|-
CASSPLAGTHYEQYF
TGTGCCAGCAGTCCCCTAGCAGGGACTCACTACGAGCAGTACTTC
>TRBV5-1|TRBJ2-3|-|TRBD2
CASSLHGTSGRASDTQYF
TGCGCCAGCAGCTTGCACGGGACTAGCGGGAGGGCGTCAGATACGCAGTATTTT
>TRBV7-2|TRBJ2-7|-|TRBD2
CASSPTGLAGQQYF
TGTGCCAGCAGCCCTACCGGACTAGCGGGGCAGCAGTACTTC
>TRBV27|TRBJ2-1|-|TRBD1
CASSFGTGHNEQFF
TGTGCCAGCAGTTTCGGGACAGGGCACAATGAGCAGTTCTTC
>TRBV9|TRBJ1-1|once|-
CASSVTVNTEAFF
TGTGCCAGCAGCGTAACAGTGAACACTGAAGCTTTCTTT
>TRBV14|TRBJ2-7|-|TRBD2
CASSPTYPFSGRAYEQYF
TGTGCCAGCAGCCCCACCTATCCGTTTAGCGGGAGGGCCTACGAGCAGTACTTC
>TRBV12-3/TRBV12-4|TRBJ2-5|-|TRBD1
CASSSGGVETQYF
TGTGCCAGCAGTTCAGGGGGCGTAGAGACCCAGTACTTC
>TRBV27|TRBJ2-1|-|-
CASRASASWGNEQFF
TGTGCCAGCAGGGCTAGCGCTTCATGGGGGAATGAGCAGTTCTTC
>TRBV27|TRBJ2-6|-|-
CASSFAGQLLSGANVLTF
TGTGCCAGCAGTTTCGCGGGACAGCTCCTCTCTGGGGCCAACGTCCTGACTTTC
>TRBV18|TRBJ1-4|-|-
CASSPQEGTNEKLFF
TGTGCCAGCTCACCACAGGAGGGGACTAATGAAAAACTGTTTTTT
>TRBV3-1/TRBV3-2|TRBJ2-2|-|TRBD2
CASSRGLAGRSGELFF
TGTGCCAGCAGCCGGGGACTAGCGGGAAGGTCCGGGGAGCTGTTTTTT
>TRBV18|TRBJ1-2|-|TRBD1
CASSETGTGFFTF
TGTGCCAGCTCAGAAACCGGGACAGGTTTCTTCACCTTC
>TRBV18|TRBJ1-1|-|-
CASSGQEGRTEAFF
TGTGCCAGCTCAGGTCAGGAGGGGCGTACTGAAGCTTTCTTT
>TRBV3-1/TRBV3-2|TRBJ2-2|-|-
CASSQELAGAGGELFF
TGTGCCAGCAGCCAAGAACTCGCGGGCGCGGGCGGGGAGCTGTTTTTT
>TRBV9|TRBJ2-3|-|-
CASSPRGSSTDTQYF
TGTGCCAGCAGCCCGCGGGGCAGTAGCACAGATACGCAGTATTTT
>TRBV19|TRBJ1-2|-|TRBD1
CASTPTGNYGYTF
TGTGCCAGTACCCCGACAGGGAACTATGGCTACACCTTC
>TRBV3-1/TRBV3-2|TRBJ1-3|few|-
CASSLDSRNTIYF
TGTGCCAGCAGCCTGGACAGCAGAAACACCATATATTTT
>TRBV6-5|TRBJ2-7|-|TRBD2
CASSTGTSGPYEQYF
TGTGCCAGCAGTACCGGGACTAGCGGCCCCTACGAGCAGTACTTC
>TRBV11-1|TRBJ2-4|-|-
CASSHRGSSIQYF
TGTGCCAGCAGCCACCGGGGATCCAGCATTCAGTACTTC
>TRBV28|TRBJ1-2|once|-
CASRGTAYGYTF
TGTGCCAGCAGAGGGACTGCTTATGGCTACACCTTC
>TRBV15|TRBJ1-1|-|TRBD1
CATSRDQGVGTEAFF
TGTGCCACCAGCAGAGATCAGGGGGTCGGCACTGAAGCTTTCTTT
>TRBV28|TRBJ2-6|-|-
CASSLGGEHAGANVLTF
TGTGCCAGCAGTTTGGGCGGGGAGCACGCTGGGGCCAACGTCCTGACTTTC
>TRBV28|TRBJ1-2|-|-
CASSPRGFIPGRANYGYTF
TGTGCCAGCAGTCCGCGGGGATTTATACCAGGACGGGCTAACTATGGCTACACCTTC
>TRBV12-5|TRBJ2-5|-|-
CASGLREETQYF
TGTGCTAGTGGTTTGCGAGAAGAGACCCAGTACTTC
>TRBV6-2/TRBV6-3|TRBJ2-2|-|-
CASSYSTAGLGELFF
TGTGCCAGCAGTTACTCGACGGCCGGACTGGGGGAGCTGTTTTTT
>TRBV5-1|TRBJ2-3|once|TRBD2
CASSRYTSGAPDTQYF
TGCGCCAGCAGCCGGTACACTAGCGGGGCCCCAGATACGCAGTATTTT
>TRBV6-5|TRBJ1-1|once|-
CASSSVGGGTEAFF
TGTGCCAGCAGTTCGGTGGGGGGGGGAACTGAAGCTTTCTTT
>TRBV6-5|TRBJ1-6|-|-
CASRDSKSSPLHF
TGTGCCAGCAGGGACAGTAAGAGTTCACCCCTCCACTTT
>TRBV10-3|TRBJ1-4|-|TRBD1
CAIKGDRNEKLFF
TGTGCCATCAAAGGGGACAGAAACGAAAAACTGTTTTTT
>TRBV10-3|TRBJ2-7|-|TRBD2
CAISIYPLSGSGHEQYF
TGTGCCATCAGTATTTATCCCCTTAGCGGGAGCGGGCACGAGCAGTACTTC